Following are 3 T cell receptor beta chains from one sample sequenced in a study of blood T cell repertoires in COVID-19. TCRdb's copy holds only in-frame clones and misses some; the assay was immunoSEQ multiplex PCR. The data hold roughly 160,000 clones, with less than 90% observed a single time. The sample was PBMCs or T cells enriched from blood (not recorded which). The receptors were sampled from a woman aged 45-65 years who had recovered from COVID-19.

This clone is a singleton in its sample. The chain joins TRBV11-3 to TRBJ2-7; 8 positions match TRBD2. Germline V lookup: CDR1 SGHNT, CDR2 YENEEA. J lost 3 bases, V lost 0 bases, and 7 bases had no gene match. This CDR3 spans 16 amino acids. The CDR3 loop is CASSLEGAGARYEQYF. The CDR3 DNA follows: TGTGCCAGCAGCTTAGAGGGAGCGGGAGCTCGCTACGAGCAGTACTTC.

The chain has TRBV4-1 and TRBJ2-1; TRBD2 aligns across 12 bases. V gave up 0 bases and J gave up 2 bases; unmatched junction bases: 2. This CDR3 has 17 amino acids. Per the germline V gene, CDR1 is MGHRA and CDR2 is YSYEKL. The CDR3 nucleotides read TGCGCCAGCAGCCAAGACCCTAGCGGGAGGGCCTACAATGAGCAGTTCTTC. Residues: CASSQDPSGRAYNEQFF.

The chain uses TRBV30 and TRBJ2-7; 7 bases match TRBD2. Germline V gives CDR1 GTSNPN, CDR2 SVGIG (reference sequence). This CDR3 comprises 13 residues. After removal of 3 bases from V and 4 bases from J, the junction contained 6 bases not matched to a gene. The CDR3 protein is CAWRMAGEYEQYF. Written as DNA, the CDR3 is TGTGCCTGGAGAATGGCGGGGGAATACGAGCAGTACTTC.